This entry concerns a single TCR beta chain. This CDR3 comprises 15 residues. The germline V gene encodes CDR1 LNHNV and CDR2 YYDKDF (reference sequence). One entry per CDR3 protein, without DNA, is what TCRdb gives after re-calling the 5' RACE reads. Its table records hundreds of thousands of distinct CDR3 sequences. This entry is derived from a study of T cells expressing NK-cell markers. This TCR was sampled from a man in his late teens or twenties in good health. Sample: blood T cells: a sorted CD56 or NKG2C T cell subset, CD4+ or CD8+ T cells, or bulk PBMC T cells (not recorded which). The chain combines TRBV15 with TRBJ2-5; TCRdb's D gene call, TRBD1, goes unchecked for lack of DNA. This chain's CDR3 is CATSSQDKGQETQYF.